Each of the 25 T cell receptor beta chains below was sequenced from the same sample in a study of cytomegalovirus exposure and HLA in healthy donors. The PCR contained 60 Vbeta and 13 Jbeta primers. Libraries were prepared by immunoSEQ multiplex PCR; TCRdb keeps only in-frame clonotypes and omits some of them. The repertoire holds about 140,000 clones, with less than 85% as singletons. The sample taken for sequencing was PBMCs. The receptor set was obtained from a man in his forties or fifties in good health and CMV-seronegative.

A remark on this clone: An end of the junction differs from the germline gene, which may be a read error. This sequence joins TRBV10-3 and TRBJ2-3; D not certain. Germline-derived CDR1 and CDR2 are ENHRY and SYGVKD. CDR3 length: 14 amino acids. This CDR3 is CAINESGSRDTQYF. CDR3 bases: TGTGCCATCAATGAGTCCGGCTCCAGGGATACGCAGTATTTT.

This clone was counted a few times. The CDR3 here is CASSQDPGREGLAEQYF. CDR3 bases: TGCGCCAGCAGCCAAGACCCCGGGCGGGAGGGCCTCGCCGAGCAGTACTTC. The chain uses TRBV4-1 and TRBJ2-7; 9 bases agree with TRBD2. This CDR3 is built from 17 residues. Per the germline V gene, CDR1 is MGHRA and CDR2 is YSYEKL. V shed 0 bases, J shed 6 bases, and the junction held 12 bases outside the gene matches.

This clone has only one observation. The chain is built from TRBV4-2 and TRBJ2-1; D is possibly TRBD2 (6 bases). The germline V and J ends were trimmed by 1 base and 6 bases, with 16 bases remaining between them. CDR3 length: 16 residues. Germline loops: CDR1 LGHNA, CDR2 YNFKEQ. The CDR3 nucleotides are TGTGCCAGCAGCCAAGCCCTGGGGGGAATGGGCAATGAGCAGTTCTTC. Translation: CASSQALGGMGNEQFF.

The chain employs TRBV5-8 and TRBJ2-7; 8 bases fit TRBD1. Germline V gene data show CDR1 as SGHTS and CDR2 as YDEGEE. V lost 3 bases and J lost 5; bases outside the gene matches: 7. This CDR3 has 14 amino acids. The CDR3 loop is CASSYWTGSDEQYF. The CDR3, as DNA: TGTGCCAGCAGCTACTGGACAGGGAGCGACGAGCAGTACTTC.

This chain connects TRBV18 to TRBJ1-5; D might be TRBD1 (6 bases). This CDR3 spans 14 amino acids. The V end was cut by 6 bases, the J end by 6 bases, with 15 bases between. Per germline, CDR1 KGHSH and CDR2 LQKENI. The CDR3 nucleotides read TGTGCCAGCTCCGGACAGCGGACAACTCAGCCCCAGCATTTT. It codes for CASSGQRTTQPQHF.

The V gene is TRBV6-5, the J gene TRBJ1-1; D is perhaps TRBD1 (5 bases). The CDR3 spans 14 residues. V lost 8 bases, J lost 2 bases, and 15 bases lay in between. CDR1 is MNHEY and CDR2 is SVGAGI in the germline V gene. CDR3 region: CASVRGRHNTEAFF. The DNA of the CDR3 is TGTGCCAGCGTAAGGGGCAGACACAACACTGAAGCTTTCTTT.

The rearrangement uses TRBV15 and TRBJ1-5; a possible D gene is TRBD1 (6 bases). The V and J ends lost 3 bases and 0 bases respectively, with 9 bases between them. The germline V gene encodes CDR1 LNHNV and CDR2 YYDKDF (reference sequence). The length of the CDR3 is 15 residues. CDR3 nucleotide sequence: TGTGCCACCAGCAGCAGGGGAAATAGCAATCAGCCCCAGCATTTT. Amino acids: CATSSRGNSNQPQHF.

The chain recombines TRBV6-6 with TRBJ1-1; 8 bases agree with TRBD1. V dropped 8 bases and J dropped 3; count of bases not matched to a gene: 2. Looked up from germline, CDR1 is MNHNY and CDR2 is SVGAGI (reference sequence). The CDR3 length is 12 residues. CDR3 sequence: CASYRGDTEAFF. The CDR3 DNA reads as TGTGCCAGCTACAGGGGGGACACTGAAGCTTTCTTT.

The chain recombines TRBV18 with TRBJ2-1, with D hard to call. This CDR3 is built from 12 residues. V dropped 3 bases and J dropped 7 bases, with 7 bases sitting between them. Germline V gives CDR1 KGHSH, CDR2 LQKENI. The CDR3, as DNA: TGTGCCAGCTCACCCGCGGAGAATGAGCAGTTCTTC. Its protein product is CASSPAENEQFF.

The V and J genes are TRBV7-3 and TRBJ2-7, with TRBD1 identical over 10 bases. Germline lookup yields CDR1 SGHTA and CDR2 FQGTGA. The CDR3 has 15 residues. Trimming at V came to 5 bases and at J to 8 bases, leaving 12 bases not matched to a gene. CDR3 amino acids: CASSPTGGTGVKQYF. CDR3 nucleotides: TGTGCCAGCAGCCCTACCGGTGGGACAGGGGTTAAGCAGTACTTC.

This chain uses TRBV6-6 with TRBJ1-1, with D unclear. This CDR3 spans 15 amino acids. CDR1 and CDR2 (germline): MNHNY, SVGAGI (reference sequence). V lost 5 bases and J lost 4, with 17 bases in between. The CDR3 region is CASSTAAGGGTEAFF. Here the CDR3 DNA reads TGTGCCAGCAGTACTGCAGCGGGTGGCGGCACTGAAGCTTTCTTT.

The genes are TRBV5-6 and TRBJ2-5; TRBD2 might be the D (5 bases). CDR3 length equals 16 residues. Germline CDR1 and CDR2: SGHDT and YYEEEE. Deletions cut 4 bases from V and 4 bases from J, with 20 bases between. Written as DNA, the CDR3 is TGTGCCAGCAGCCGCCCAGGCGCAAAGGGAGTAGAGACCCAGTACTTC. It translates to CASSRPGAKGVETQYF.

The rearrangement joins TRBV27 to TRBJ2-7, with a weak D call TRBD2 (6 bases). Germline V CDR1 and CDR2: MNHEY, SMNVEV (reference sequence). This CDR3 is 14 amino acids long. V lost 8 bases, J lost 2 bases, and 16 bases lay in between. The CDR3 spells CASARRDLPYEQYF. The CDR3 DNA follows: TGTGCCAGCGCCCGACGGGACTTACCCTACGAGCAGTACTTC.

This clone showed up just a few times. The genes are TRBV19 and TRBJ1-5; possibly TRBD1 for D (5 bases). With 4 bases removed from V and 4 bases from J, the gap between germline ends came to 8 bases. Germline values: CDR1 LNHDA, CDR2 SQIVND (reference sequence). The CDR3 consists of 13 residues. CDR3 in amino acids: CASSNRNNQPQHF. CDR3 DNA sequence: TGTGCCAGTAGTAACAGGAATAATCAGCCCCAGCATTTT.

The chain links TRBV10-3 to TRBJ1-1, with 9 positions matching TRBD1. Per germline, CDR1 ENHRY and CDR2 SYGVKD. The CDR3 totals 13 residues. The ends lost 6 bases at V and 5 bases at J; junction bases unmatched: 4. The CDR3 sequence is CAISRDRATEAFF. In DNA, the CDR3 is TGTGCCATCAGCCGGGACAGGGCAACTGAAGCTTTCTTT.

The chain is built from TRBV10-3 and TRBJ1-3, with a weak D call TRBD1 (6 bases). The V gene's germline CDR1 is ENHRY and CDR2 SYGVKD. Trimming shortened V by 8 bases and J by 0 bases, and 11 bases separated the two germline ends. This CDR3 contains 14 residues. The CDR3 nucleotides read TGTGCCATCCAAGGGGGTAGCTCTGGAAACACCATATATTTT. This translates into CAIQGGSSGNTIYF.

The chain joins TRBV19 to TRBJ2-7; D is uncertain. This CDR3 spans 13 amino acids. The germline V gene encodes CDR1 LNHDA and CDR2 SQIVND (reference sequence). Between the trimmed V and J ends, which lost 5 bases and 1 base, there was a span of 9 bases. The CDR3 protein is CASSWATSYEQYF. The CDR3 DNA reads TGTGCCAGTAGTTGGGCAACTTCCTACGAGCAGTACTTC.

The genes are TRBV7-9 and TRBJ2-7, with 11 bases aligning to TRBD1. Germline loops: CDR1 SEHNR, CDR2 FQNEAQ (reference sequence). The CDR3 runs to 15 residues. After removal of 0 bases from V and 3 bases from J, the junction contained 1 base not matched to a gene. The CDR3 sequence is CASSLAGQGGYEQYF. In DNA, the CDR3 is TGTGCCAGCAGCTTAGCGGGACAGGGGGGCTACGAGCAGTACTTC.

This clone was found once. CDR3 sequence: CASSATSGGVLDEQFF. The CDR3 DNA follows: TGTGCCAGTAGTGCGACTAGCGGGGGGGTACTCGATGAGCAGTTCTTC. The genes are TRBV19 and TRBJ2-1; 14 nucleotides align to TRBD2. The germline CDR1 and CDR2 sequences are LNHDA and SQIVND (reference sequence). CDR3 length: 16 residues. The J segment lost 8 bases and the V segment lost 5 bases, leaving 8 bases of the junction unmatched.

In its sample, this clone was seen a few times. The chain carries TRBV5-6 and TRBJ2-1, with 8 bases matching TRBD2. This CDR3 region has 14 residues. The V gene end was trimmed by 4 bases and the J gene end by 9 bases; junction bases not matched to a gene: 9. Germline V CDR1 and CDR2: SGHDT, YYEEEE. The CDR3 is CASSPRAGLGEQFF. Written as DNA, the CDR3 is TGTGCCAGCAGCCCACGTGCGGGACTAGGTGAGCAGTTCTTC.

The chain joins TRBV21-1 to TRBJ2-1; the table assigns TRBD1, which was not confirmed against the DNA. TRBV21-1 is an annotated pseudogene. This CDR3 is built from 13 residues. This CDR3 is CASSKVQDNEQFF. The CDR3 bases are TGTGCCAGCAGCAAAGTACAGGACAATGAGCAGTTCTTC.

The chain is built from TRBV5-1 and TRBJ2-3; D might be TRBD2 (6 bases). Per the germline V gene, CDR1 is SGHRS and CDR2 is YFSETQ. Trimming pared 0 bases from V and 2 bases from J, leaving 13 bases between. This CDR3 has 16 amino acids. The CDR3 sequence is CASSLEWGDLTDTQYF. CDR3 in DNA: TGCGCCAGCAGCTTGGAGTGGGGGGACCTCACAGATACGCAGTATTTT.

This chain connects TRBV28 to TRBJ2-3, with a weak D call TRBD2 (5 bases). The CDR3 contains 11 residues. V lost 6 bases to trimming and J lost 7 bases, with 8 bases between them. Germline V gene lookup returns CDR1 MDHEN and CDR2 SYDVKM. The CDR3 sequence: CASRNGNTQYF. Written as DNA, the CDR3 is TGTGCCAGCAGGAACGGGAATACGCAGTATTTT.

The chain links TRBV5-4 to TRBJ2-1; TRBD2 aligns across 7 bases. V lost 0 bases and J lost 5; bases outside the gene matches: 2. The CDR3 length is 14 residues. CDR1 is SGHNT, CDR2 YYREEE, per germline (reference sequence). CDR3 sequence reads: CASSLALADNEQFF. For the CDR3, the DNA is TGTGCCAGCAGCTTGGCCCTAGCGGACAATGAGCAGTTCTTC.

The V and J genes are TRBV4-3 and TRBJ2-3; the D gene is possibly TRBD2 (6 bases). V dropped 0 bases and J dropped 4 bases, with 8 bases sitting between them. Germline CDR1 reads LGHNA; CDR2 reads YSLEER. The CDR3 consists of 14 residues. In nucleotides, the CDR3 is TGCGCCAGCAGCCAAGAACTAGCCTCAGATACGCAGTATTTT. It is translated as CASSQELASDTQYF.